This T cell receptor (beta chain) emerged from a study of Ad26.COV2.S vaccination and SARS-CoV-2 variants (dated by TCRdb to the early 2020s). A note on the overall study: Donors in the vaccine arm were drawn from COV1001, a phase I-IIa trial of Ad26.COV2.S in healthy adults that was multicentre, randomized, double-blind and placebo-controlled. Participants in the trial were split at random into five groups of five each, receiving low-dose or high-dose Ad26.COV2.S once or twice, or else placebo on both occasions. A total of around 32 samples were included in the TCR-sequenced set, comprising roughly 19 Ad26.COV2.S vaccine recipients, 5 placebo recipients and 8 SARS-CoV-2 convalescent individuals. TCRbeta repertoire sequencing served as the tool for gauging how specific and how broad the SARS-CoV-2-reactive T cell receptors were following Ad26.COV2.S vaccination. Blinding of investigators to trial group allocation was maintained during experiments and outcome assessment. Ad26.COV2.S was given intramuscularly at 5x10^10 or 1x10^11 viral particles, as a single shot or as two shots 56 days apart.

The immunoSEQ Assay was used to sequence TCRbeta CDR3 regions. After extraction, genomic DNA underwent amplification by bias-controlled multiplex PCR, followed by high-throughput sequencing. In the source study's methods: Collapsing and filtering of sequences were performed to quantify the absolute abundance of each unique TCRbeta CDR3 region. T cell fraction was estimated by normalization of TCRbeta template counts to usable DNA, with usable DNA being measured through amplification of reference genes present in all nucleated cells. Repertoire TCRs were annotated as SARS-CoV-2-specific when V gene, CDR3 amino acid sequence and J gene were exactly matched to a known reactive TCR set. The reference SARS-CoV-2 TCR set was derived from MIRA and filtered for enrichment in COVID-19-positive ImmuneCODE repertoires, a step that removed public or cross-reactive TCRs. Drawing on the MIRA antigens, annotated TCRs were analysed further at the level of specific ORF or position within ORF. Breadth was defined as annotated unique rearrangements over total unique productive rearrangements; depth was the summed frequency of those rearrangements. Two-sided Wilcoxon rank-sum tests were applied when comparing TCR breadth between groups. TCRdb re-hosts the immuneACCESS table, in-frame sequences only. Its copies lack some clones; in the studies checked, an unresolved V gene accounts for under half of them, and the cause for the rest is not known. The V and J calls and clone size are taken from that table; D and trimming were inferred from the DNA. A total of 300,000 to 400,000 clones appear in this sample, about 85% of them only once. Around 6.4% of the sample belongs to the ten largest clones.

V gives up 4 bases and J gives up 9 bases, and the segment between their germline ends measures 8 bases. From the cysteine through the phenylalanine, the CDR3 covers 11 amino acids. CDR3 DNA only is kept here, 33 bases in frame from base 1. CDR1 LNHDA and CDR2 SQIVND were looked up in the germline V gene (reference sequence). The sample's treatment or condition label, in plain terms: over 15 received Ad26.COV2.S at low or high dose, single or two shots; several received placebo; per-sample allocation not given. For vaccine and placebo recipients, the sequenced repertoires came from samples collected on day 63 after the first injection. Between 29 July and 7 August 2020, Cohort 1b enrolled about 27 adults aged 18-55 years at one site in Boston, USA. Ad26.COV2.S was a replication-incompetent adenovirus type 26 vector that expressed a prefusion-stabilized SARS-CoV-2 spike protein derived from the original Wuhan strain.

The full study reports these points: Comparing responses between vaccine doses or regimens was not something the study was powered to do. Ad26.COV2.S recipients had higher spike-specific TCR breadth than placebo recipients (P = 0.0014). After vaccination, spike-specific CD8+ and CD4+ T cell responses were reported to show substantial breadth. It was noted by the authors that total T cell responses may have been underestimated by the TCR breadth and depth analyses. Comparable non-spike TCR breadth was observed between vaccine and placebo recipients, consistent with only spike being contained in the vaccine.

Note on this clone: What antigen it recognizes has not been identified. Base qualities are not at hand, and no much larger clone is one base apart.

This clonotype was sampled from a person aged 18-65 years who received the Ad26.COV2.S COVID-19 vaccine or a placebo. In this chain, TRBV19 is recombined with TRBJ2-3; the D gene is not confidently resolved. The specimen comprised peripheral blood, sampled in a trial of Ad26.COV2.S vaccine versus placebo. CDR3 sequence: CASSSHPTQYF. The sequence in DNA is TGTGCCAGTAGTAGTCACCCGACGCAGTATTTT.